A single sample is the source of the 13 T cell receptor beta chains below, sequenced in a study of OX40 agonist ivuxolimab in advanced cancers. Measured with immunoSEQ multiplex PCR; TCRdb has only the in-frame clones, and not every one. The table lists tens of thousands of clones, 80% to 85% of them singletons. The input for sequencing was CD4+ or CD8+ T cells sorted from blood, taken in a trial of the OX40 agonist ivuxolimab. Every receptor here comes from an adult with an advanced solid tumor such as melanoma, head and neck, liver or kidney cancer.

The chain combines TRBV2 with TRBJ1-5, with D unresolved. The CDR3 runs to 13 residues. V lost 5 bases to trimming and J lost 8 bases, with 13 bases between them. Germline loops: CDR1 SNHLY, CDR2 FYNNEI. In DNA, the CDR3 is TGTGCCAGCAGTCGGGAGGAAATCAAGCCCCAGCATTTT. This gives the protein CASSREEIKPQHF.

The V and J genes are TRBV7-2 and TRBJ2-3; 7 nucleotides match TRBD2. CDR3 length: 16 amino acids. Per the germline V gene, CDR1 is SGHTA and CDR2 is FQGNSA. V trimming: 2 bases; J trimming: 1 base; junction bases outside the gene matches: 6. The chain's CDR3 is CASSLYGRDGTDTQYF. The CDR3 nucleotides read TGTGCCAGCAGCTTATATGGGAGGGACGGCACAGATACGCAGTATTTT.

The rearrangement uses TRBV6-5 and TRBJ1-5, with no clear D. The germline gives CDR1 MNHEY, CDR2 SVGAGI. This CDR3 is 15 amino acids long. The V end lost 2 bases, the J end lost 2 bases, and 10 bases lay between the germline ends. CDR3 nucleotide sequence: TGTGCCAGCAGTTACGACCACCGCGGCAATCAGCCCCAGCATTTT. This encodes CASSYDHRGNQPQHF.

V gene TRBV29-1 combines with J gene TRBJ2-7, with a tentative D call TRBD1 (7 bases). CDR3 length equals 14 residues. V shed 7 bases and J shed 3 bases, with 19 bases lying between them. Germline loops: CDR1 SQVTM, CDR2 ANQGSEA. CDR3 protein: CSAESHRGGYEQYF. The CDR3 DNA reads TGCAGCGCCGAATCCCACAGGGGAGGCTACGAGCAGTACTTC.

This rearrangement joins TRBV6-5 to TRBJ2-2; D assignment may be TRBD1 or TRBD2 (5 bases each). V shed 2 bases and J shed 6 bases, with 10 bases lying between them. The CDR3 is 14 amino acids. Germline assignment: CDR1 MNHEY and CDR2 SVGAGI. DNA for the CDR3: TGTGCCAGCAGTTACCCGGGGCTTGCCGGGGAGCTGTTTTTT. This sequence encodes CASSYPGLAGELFF.

The genes are TRBV19 and TRBJ2-5, with 8 positions matching TRBD1. This CDR3 is 15 amino acids long. The germline gives CDR1 LNHDA, CDR2 SQIVND (reference sequence). The trim removed 5 bases at V and 5 bases at J, leaving 10 bases unmatched. The CDR3 DNA follows: TGTGCCAGTAGTTCCCGGACAGGGAAGGTGGAGACCCAGTACTTC. This codes for CASSSRTGKVETQYF.

This chain joins TRBV7-9 and TRBJ1-1; D unresolved. CDR1 is SEHNR, CDR2 FQNEAQ, per germline (reference sequence). V was trimmed by 5 bases and J by 11 bases, leaving 15 bases between them. This CDR3 is 12 amino acids long. The CDR3 reads CASSREGGTAFF. CDR3 nucleotides: TGTGCCAGCAGCAGAGAGGGTGGAACGGCTTTCTTT.

The chain is built from TRBV20-1 and TRBJ2-1; D unclear. Between the trimmed V and J ends, which lost 3 bases and 9 bases, there was a span of 6 bases. The CDR3 consists of 10 residues. Germline CDR1 is DFQATT and CDR2 is SNEGSKA (reference sequence). CDR3 coding DNA: TGCAGTGCTAGCTGGGGTGAGCAGTTCTTC. This encodes CSASWGEQFF.

This chain connects TRBV2 to TRBJ2-4; possibly TRBD1 for D (5 bases). There are 13 residues in the CDR3. With 8 bases removed from V and 0 bases from J, the gap between germline ends came to 8 bases. CDR1 SNHLY and CDR2 FYNNEI come from the germline V gene. CDR3 DNA: TGTGCCAGCGGAAGGGGAGCCAAAAACATTCAGTACTTC. Its protein is CASGRGAKNIQYF.

V usage is TRBV18 and J usage is TRBJ2-1; 7 bases agree with TRBD1. The junction had 2 bases not matched to a gene; V was cut back by 4 bases and J by 5 bases. CDR3 length equals 13 residues. The V gene's germline CDR1 is KGHSH and CDR2 LQKENI. CDR3 in DNA: TGTGCCAGCTCACTGGGACAGAACAATGAGCAGTTCTTC. It is translated as CASSLGQNNEQFF.

The chain uses TRBV19 and TRBJ1-6; TRBD1 agrees at 10 bases. The CDR3 loop spans 15 amino acids. Trimming removed 9 bases from V and 7 bases from J; junction bases left unmatched: 9. Germline V CDR1 and CDR2: LNHDA, SQIVND (reference sequence). CDR3 region: CASAGDRGQNSPLHF. DNA for the CDR3: TGTGCCAGCGCGGGGGACAGGGGCCAAAATTCACCCCTCCACTTT.

This chain connects TRBV18 to TRBJ1-5, with unresolved D. The V end lost 3 bases, the J end lost 5 bases, and 8 bases lay between the germline ends. The CDR3 is made up of 13 amino acids. Germline-derived CDR1 and CDR2 are KGHSH and LQKENI. CDR3 in amino acids: CASSPDPDQPQHF. The CDR3 DNA follows: TGTGCCAGCTCACCCGACCCTGATCAGCCCCAGCATTTT.

This sequence joins TRBV2 and TRBJ2-5; D is possibly TRBD1 (5 bases). V lost 1 base, J lost 2 bases, and 14 bases lay in between. CDR1 is SNHLY and CDR2 is FYNNEI in the germline V gene. The CDR3 runs to 16 residues. The CDR3 sequence is CASSEDGASKQETQYF. The CDR3 DNA reads TGTGCCAGCAGTGAAGATGGGGCAAGTAAACAAGAGACCCAGTACTTC.